This entry lists 26 T cell receptor beta chains sequenced from one sample in a study of sequential checkpoint blockade in melanoma. Treatment meaning: randomized to nivolumab then ipilimumab (arm A) or the reverse (arm B). The repertoire was sequenced with immunoSEQ multiplex PCR; TCRdb's copy has only in-frame clones and lacks some. The data show some 30,000 clones, 85% to 90% seen once. Sequenced here: CD8+ T cells sorted from blood (inferred from file names), sampled from a patient given nivolumab and ipilimumab in sequence. These receptors originate from a human donor with melanoma.

As DNA, the CDR3 is TGCGCCAGCAGCTTGGCACAGGCCCAAGAGACCCAGTACTTC. It codes for CASSLAQAQETQYF. The gene calls are TRBV5-1 and TRBJ2-5; tentatively, D is TRBD1 (5 bases). The V gene's germline CDR1 is SGHRS and CDR2 YFSETQ. Deletions cut 0 bases from V and 1 base from J, with 7 bases between. CDR3 size: 14 residues.

The chain recombines TRBV27 with TRBJ2-7, with 7 positions matching TRBD2. CDR3 length: 16 amino acids. Germline V gene lookup returns CDR1 MNHEY and CDR2 SMNVEV (reference sequence). The ends lost 0 bases at V and 5 bases at J; junction bases unmatched: 10. DNA of the CDR3: TGTGCCAGCAGTTTATCGATCCGGGTGGGGGGGGACGAGCAGTACTTC. Amino acids: CASSLSIRVGGDEQYF.

This chain links TRBV5-1 with TRBJ1-1; the D is unclear. The CDR3 sequence is 15 residues long. Trimming removed 1 base at V and 1 base at J, with 11 bases between. Germline CDR1 reads SGHRS; CDR2 reads YFSETQ. The CDR3: CASSLITAGNTEAFF. The CDR3 DNA follows: TGCGCCAGCAGCTTGATAACAGCCGGGAACACTGAAGCTTTCTTT.

This chain uses TRBV6-5 with TRBJ2-2; D is possibly TRBD1 (5 bases). V lost 6 bases to trimming and J lost 0 bases, with 11 bases between them. The CDR3 contains 15 residues. In germline, CDR1 is MNHEY, CDR2 SVGAGI. The CDR3 region is CASSDSAPNTGELFF. CDR3 DNA: TGTGCCAGCAGCGACAGCGCCCCGAACACCGGGGAGCTGTTTTTT.

The chain couples TRBV28 to TRBJ1-5; no clear D gene. Trimming left V 3 bases short and J 2 bases short, with 11 bases between. This CDR3 region has 15 residues. Germline CDR1 and CDR2: MDHEN and SYDVKM. The CDR3 DNA sequence: TGTGCCAGCAGTTTCGAGGGAGTGGGCAATCAGCCCCAGCATTTT. It specifies CASSFEGVGNQPQHF. Together with reference TRBV28 and TRBJ1-5, the CDR3 gives the full variable domain: DVKVTQSSRYLVKRTGEKVFLECVQDMDHENMFWYRQDPGLGLRLIYFSYDVKMKEKGDIPEGYSVSREKKERFSLILESASTNQTSMYLCASSFEGVGNQPQHFGDGTRLSIL.

V is TRBV28 and J is TRBJ2-5; TRBD1 matches at 10 bases. In germline, CDR1 is MDHEN, CDR2 SYDVKM. After removal of 6 bases from V and 4 bases from J, the junction contained 5 bases not matched to a gene. This CDR3 contains 14 residues. The CDR3 region is CASSKTGGVETQYF. The CDR3 nucleotides are TGTGCCAGCAGCAAGACAGGGGGCGTAGAGACCCAGTACTTC.

The chain has TRBV7-9 and TRBJ2-1; 8 nucleotides line up with TRBD2. Germline CDR1 and CDR2: SEHNR and FQNEAQ (reference sequence). V shed 1 base and J 8 bases; nucleotides not matched to a gene: 7. The length of the CDR3 is 15 residues. CDR3 residues: CASSLVERELDEQFF. The DNA of the CDR3 is TGTGCCAGCAGCTTAGTAGAGCGGGAGTTGGATGAGCAGTTCTTC.

The chain combines TRBV6-5 with TRBJ1-2; 7 nucleotides line up with TRBD1. Trimming at V came to 0 bases and at J to 7 bases, leaving 8 bases not matched to a gene. Germline values: CDR1 MNHEY, CDR2 SVGAGI. The CDR3 totals 15 residues. The DNA of the CDR3 is TGTGCCAGCAGTTACTCTCCTGCAGGGGGTAGTGGCTACACCTTC. Its protein product is CASSYSPAGGSGYTF.

The rearrangement uses TRBV19 and TRBJ2-7; 9 bases agree with TRBD1. CDR1 and CDR2 (germline): LNHDA, SQIVND (reference sequence). Unmatched junction bases numbered 2, after V lost 5 bases and J lost 3 bases. The CDR3 contains 13 residues. The CDR3 region is CASSLGQGYEQYF. Here the CDR3 DNA reads TGTGCCAGTAGTTTGGGACAGGGCTACGAGCAGTACTTC.

The chain couples TRBV4-3 to TRBJ1-5; no clear D gene. Trimming removed 0 bases from V and 5 bases from J, with 14 bases in between. The CDR3 spans 16 residues. The germline CDR1 and CDR2 sequences are LGHNA and YSLEER. The CDR3 DNA is TGCGCCAGCAGCCAAGATCTTGGAGGAAGGTATCAGCCCCAGCATTTT. It encodes CASSQDLGGRYQPQHF.

This chain uses TRBV7-3 with TRBJ2-5; D is possibly TRBD1 (6 bases). Per germline, CDR1 SGHTA and CDR2 FQGTGA. Trimming cost V 5 bases and J 1 base, with 14 bases left between them. The CDR3 length is 15 residues. CDR3 sequence (DNA): TGTGCCAGCAGCAAGAGGGGACACCCCCAAGAGACCCAGTACTTC. Translation gives CASSKRGHPQETQYF.

V usage is TRBV9 and J usage is TRBJ2-1, with D possibly being TRBD2 (6 bases). Germline-derived CDR1 and CDR2 are SGDLS and YYNGEE. The germline V and J ends were trimmed by 4 bases and 3 bases, with 20 bases remaining between them. CDR3 length: 17 amino acids. CDR3 nucleotides: TGTGCCAGCAGCCATCAACGGGCTAGCGCGTTCTACAATGAGCAGTTCTTC. Encoded protein: CASSHQRASAFYNEQFF.

V and J are TRBV9 and TRBJ2-1; 8 bases are a match to TRBD1. The length of the CDR3 is 15 residues. V lost 1 base to trimming and J lost 2 bases; unmatched junction nucleotides: 2. Per the germline V gene, CDR1 is SGDLS and CDR2 is YYNGEE. CDR3 DNA: TGTGCCAGCAGCGTACGGACAGGGCCCTACAATGAGCAGTTCTTC. Its protein product is CASSVRTGPYNEQFF.

The rearrangement uses TRBV9 and TRBJ2-1; D not certain. The CDR3 contains 15 residues. Germline values: CDR1 SGDLS, CDR2 YYNGEE. V was clipped by 6 bases and J by 0 bases, with 13 bases between them. CDR3 DNA sequence: TGTGCCAGCACGCCGGCGGAAAGCTCCTACAATGAGCAGTTCTTC. This gives the protein CASTPAESSYNEQFF.

The V call is TRBV7-3, the J call TRBJ1-1; 8 positions match TRBD1. V lost 5 bases to trimming and J lost 0 bases; unmatched junction nucleotides: 14. CDR3 length: 18 residues. Germline V gene sequence: CDR1 SGHTA, CDR2 FQGTGA. As DNA, the CDR3 is TGTGCCAGCAGCCTTCGGACAGGGCGAGAAAAGATGAACACTGAAGCTTTCTTT. Residues: CASSLRTGREKMNTEAFF. Full variable domain (rest looked up from reference TRBV7-3 and TRBJ1-1): GAGVSQTPSNKVTEKGKYVELRCDPISGHTALYWYRQSLGQGPEFLIYFQGTGAADDSGLPNDRFFAVRPEGSVSTLKIQRTERGDSAVYLCASSLRTGREKMNTEAFFGQGTRLTVV.

CDR3 amino acids: CASSSLAEIYNEQFF. CDR3 bases: TGTGCCAGCAGCTCACTAGCGGAGATCTACAATGAGCAGTTCTTC. The chain combines TRBV9 with TRBJ2-1; 8 nucleotides match TRBD2. CDR3 size: 15 residues. Germline values: CDR1 SGDLS, CDR2 YYNGEE. V shed 4 bases and J 3 bases; nucleotides not matched to a gene: 6.

Turning to this clone: A junction boundary mismatches the germline segment, possibly from a read error. The chain has TRBV5-5 and TRBJ1-6, with TRBD1 matching over 7 bases. Germline-derived CDR1 and CDR2 are SGHKS and YYEKEE (reference sequence). The CDR3 length is 16 residues. CDR3: CASSQDFRDSNSPLHF. The DNA for the CDR3 is TGCGCCAGCAGCCAAGATTTTCGGGACAGCAATTCACCCCTCCACTTT.

This chain connects TRBV7-6 to TRBJ2-3; TRBD2 matches 11 bases. There are 17 residues in the CDR3. V gave up 4 bases and J gave up 4 bases; unmatched junction bases: 10. The V gene's germline CDR1 is SGHVS and CDR2 FNYEAQ. CDR3 nucleotides: TGTGCCAGCAGCTCGGGACTTAGCGGGAGGGCGTCAGATACGCAGTATTTT. Translated, it gives CASSSGLSGRASDTQYF.

The V gene is TRBV4-1, the J gene TRBJ2-7; 9 nucleotides agree with TRBD1. Germline V gene data show CDR1 as MGHRA and CDR2 as YSYEKL. V gave up 4 bases and J gave up 4 bases; unmatched junction bases: 8. The CDR3 has 15 amino acids. CDR3 DNA sequence: TGCGCCAGCAGCCTCACGCCCGGGACAGGGTACGAGCAGTACGTC. Amino acid sequence: CASSLTPGTGYEQYV.

On this clone itself: Other DNA sequences of this sample code for an identical CDR3. The rearrangement joins TRBV11-2 to TRBJ1-2, with 9 bases that match TRBD1. V lost 1 base and J lost 6; bases outside the gene matches: 0. The CDR3 covers 13 residues. The V gene's germline CDR1 is SGHAT and CDR2 FQNNGV. DNA for the CDR3: TGTGCCAGCAGCTTAGGGACAGGGGATGGCTACACCTTC. Protein sequence: CASSLGTGDGYTF.

The chain couples TRBV9 to TRBJ2-5, with 7 positions matching TRBD2. This CDR3 spans 14 amino acids. Germline trimming cut 4 bases from V and 5 bases from J; bases unmatched to any gene: 8. CDR1 SGDLS and CDR2 YYNGEE come from the germline V gene. The CDR3 DNA reads as TGTGCCAGCAGCAGTGGCGGGAGTGGCGAGACCCAGTACTTC. Its protein product is CASSSGGSGETQYF.

This clone is a singleton in its sample. The CDR3 DNA reads as TGTGCCAGCAGCGAGACCGGGGGACTTACAGATACGCAGTATTTT. Amino acids: CASSETGGLTDTQYF. The V gene is TRBV9, the J gene TRBJ2-3, with a tentative D call TRBD2 (6 bases). The CDR3 totals 15 residues. The V end lost 3 bases, the J end lost 3 bases, and 14 bases lay between the germline ends. CDR1 SGDLS and CDR2 YYNGEE come from the germline V gene.

The chain combines TRBV7-9 with TRBJ2-7; 7 nucleotides match TRBD1. The J segment lost 0 bases and the V segment lost 1 base, leaving 0 bases of the junction unmatched. The CDR3 has 14 amino acids. Per germline, CDR1 SEHNR and CDR2 FQNEAQ (reference sequence). In DNA, the CDR3 is TGTGCCAGCAGCTTAGGGACAGGCTCCTACGAGCAGTACTTC. Its protein is CASSLGTGSYEQYF.

The V and J genes are TRBV7-9 and TRBJ1-2; 9 bases map to TRBD1. V trimming: 7 bases; J trimming: 5 bases; junction bases outside the gene matches: 5. The CDR3 runs to 13 residues. Germline lookup yields CDR1 SEHNR and CDR2 FQNEAQ (reference sequence). The CDR3 coding sequence is TGTGCCAGCACCCGGGACAGGGCGTATGGCTACACCTTC. Protein product: CASTRDRAYGYTF.

This chain joins TRBV7-8 and TRBJ1-6; 7 nucleotides match TRBD1. CDR1 and CDR2 (germline): SGHVS, FQNEAQ. The V gene end was trimmed by 1 base and the J gene end by 3 bases; junction bases not matched to a gene: 0. The CDR3 length is 15 residues. For the CDR3, the DNA is TGTGCCAGCAGCTTAGGGGACAGCTATAATTCACCCCTCCACTTT. Translated, it gives CASSLGDSYNSPLHF.

The V gene is TRBV9, the J gene TRBJ2-2, with 11 positions matching TRBD2. The CDR3 has 16 residues. V lost 1 base and J lost 4; bases outside the gene matches: 3. The germline V gene encodes CDR1 SGDLS and CDR2 YYNGEE. Written as DNA, the CDR3 is TGTGCCAGCAGCGTAACTAGCGGGAGTCTCACCGGGGAGCTGTTTTTT. It specifies CASSVTSGSLTGELFF.